The 21 T cell receptor beta chains below were found in one sample sequenced in a study of breast tumors, draining lymph nodes, adjacent tissues. TCRdb used MiXCR to reprocess the multiplex PCR reads, holding one entry per CDR3 protein. The sample consists of roughly 130,000 distinct CDR3 sequences, about 20% of them appearing once. Samples came from axillary lymph nodes draining the breast cancer. Sequences were obtained from axillary lymph node tissue. The source is a female donor with breast cancer. Some clones in this sample may be carry-over from other donors' samples.

This clonotype appeared many times. The chain couples TRBV12-3 or TRBV12-4 to TRBJ2-1; D unresolved. The CDR3 covers 15 residues. Trimming took off 6 bases at V and 5 bases at J, with 17 bases between the two ends. CDR3 in DNA: TGTGCCAGCAGCACGCCCTGGCGTACCGACAATGAGCAGTTCTTC. Its protein is CASSTPWRTDNEQFF.

As for this clonotype: Possible read error: a much larger clone is one base away. No conserved phenylalanine or tryptophan ends this CDR3, so it is likely a read error. This rearrangement joins TRBV29-1 to TRBJ1-3; D uncertain. Trimming pared 4 bases from V and 0 bases from J, leaving 7 bases between. CDR3 length equals 13 residues. Germline V CDR1 and CDR2: SQVTM, ANQGSEA. The CDR3 loop reads CSVVSNSGNTIYS. In nucleotides, the CDR3 is TGCAGCGTTGTTTCCAACTCTGGAAACACCATATATTCT.

This clonotype was picked up many times. The chain recombines TRBV7-6 with TRBJ2-2, with unresolved D. The V gene's germline CDR1 is SGHVS and CDR2 FNYEAQ. The CDR3 length is 14 residues. With 2 bases removed from V and 0 bases from J, the gap between germline ends came to 4 bases. The CDR3 bases are TGTGCCAGCAGCTTAAAGCCGAACACCGGGGAGCTGTTTTTT. It specifies CASSLKPNTGELFF.

A few counts support this clonotype. This chain links TRBV5-1 with TRBJ2-1; TRBD2 matches at 9 bases. J was trimmed by 10 bases and V by 0 bases; bases with no gene match: 11. CDR3 length: 16 residues. CDR1 is SGHRS and CDR2 is YFSETQ in the germline V gene. The CDR3 DNA reads TGCGCCAGCAGCTTGGAACGCGGGGGGGCCTTTAGAGAGCAGTTCTTC. Translated, it gives CASSLERGGAFREQFF.

At least ten counts were recorded for this clonotype. For the CDR3, the DNA is TGTGCCAGCGGGACTAGCGGGAGTAATGAGCAGTTCTTC. Protein product: CASGTSGSNEQFF. J is TRBJ2-1 and V is TRBV7-8, with 14 bases lining up with TRBD2. CDR1 and CDR2 from the germline V gene are SGHVS and FQNEAQ. V trimming: 8 bases; J trimming: 7 bases; junction bases outside the gene matches: 1. CDR3 length: 13 residues.

Comments on this clonotype: A clone one base away is much larger, so this may be a read error. The V and J genes are TRBV7-2 and TRBJ2-1; 9 nucleotides agree with TRBD2. Germline V lookup: CDR1 SGHTA, CDR2 FQGNSA. This CDR3 is 17 amino acids long. The CDR3 bases are TGTGCCAGCAGCCCCCGTTTGGCGGGAGGGTTGGGCAATGAGCAGCTCTTC. Protein product: CASSPRLAGGLGNEQLF.

Comment on this clonotype: Just one base apart from a much larger clone, this may be a read error. V gene TRBV20-1 combines with J gene TRBJ1-5; tentatively, D is TRBD1 (5 bases). Germline CDR1 DFQATT, CDR2 SNEGSKA (reference sequence). CDR3 length equals 14 residues. The CDR3 DNA sequence: TGCACTGCTAGAGATTTGCAGGGACATCAGCCCCAGCATTTT. Protein product: CTARDLQGHQPQHF.

In this sample, this clonotype turned up a few times. Here the CDR3 reads CASRVGLRGYYGYTF. Here the CDR3 DNA reads TGTGCCAGCAGGGTGGGACTCAGGGGGTACTATGGCTACACCTTC. This sequence joins TRBV28 and TRBJ1-2, with 7 bases lining up with TRBD1. Per the germline V gene, CDR1 is MDHEN and CDR2 is SYDVKM. The CDR3 is 15 amino acids. With 6 bases clipped from V and 3 bases from J, the junction kept 10 bases outside the gene matches.

This clonotype was seen ten or more times. DNA of the CDR3: TGTGCCAGCAGCGCCGGGACAGGGAGCTCCTACGAGCAGTACTTC. Translated: CASSAGTGSSYEQYF. The gene calls are TRBV11-2 and TRBJ2-7; 9 bases are a match to TRBD1. V shed 5 bases, J shed 0 bases, and the junction held 5 bases outside the gene matches. This CDR3 region has 15 residues. CDR1 is SGHAT, CDR2 FQNNGV, per germline.

In the case of this clonotype: A read error may be the cause here, since a much bigger clone is one base away. The chain links TRBV5-1 to TRBJ2-5; D possibly uses TRBD1 or TRBD2 (6 bases each). The CDR3 has 14 residues. CDR1 SGHRS and CDR2 YFSETQ come from the germline V gene. CDR3 residues: CASSLSGAAEAQYF. The CDR3, as DNA: TGCGCCAGCAGCCTATCGGGGGCTGCAGAGGCCCAGTACTTC.

This clonotype occurred a few times. This may arise from a read error, as a much more abundant clone is one base away. V and J are TRBV20-1 and TRBJ2-7; no clear D gene. The length of the CDR3 is 13 residues. Trimming shortened V by 4 bases and J by 2 bases, and 12 bases separated the two germline ends. Germline lookup yields CDR1 DFQATT and CDR2 SNEGSKA (reference sequence). CDR3 protein: CSATYGPPYEQYF. CDR3 coding DNA: TGCAGTGCTACATATGGGCCCCCCTACGAGCAGTACTTC.

There are many counts of this clonotype. V usage is TRBV7-8 and J usage is TRBJ2-7; 8 bases fit TRBD2. The CDR3 consists of 14 residues. Germline trimming cut 3 bases from V and 2 bases from J; bases unmatched to any gene: 3. CDR1 and CDR2 (germline): SGHVS, FQNEAQ. The CDR3 here is CASSFPGLAYEQYF. In nucleotides, the CDR3 is TGTGCCAGCAGCTTTCCGGGACTAGCCTACGAGCAGTACTTC.

This chain uses TRBV6-1 with TRBJ1-2, with 8 bases lining up with TRBD1. This CDR3 spans 13 amino acids. Per the germline V gene, CDR1 is MNHNS and CDR2 is SASEGT. V dropped 2 bases and J dropped 8; count of bases not matched to a gene: 4. CDR3 in DNA: TGTGCCAGCAGTGAACAGGGGGCATGGGGCTACACCTTC. As protein: CASSEQGAWGYTF.

This clonotype was seen repeatedly, ten times or more. The chain uses TRBV6-7 and TRBJ1-4; 7 positions match TRBD1. TRBV6-7 is known as an ORF, though its function is uncertain. The CDR3 consists of 15 residues. V lost 5 bases and J lost 4; bases outside the gene matches: 7. In nucleotides, the CDR3 is TGTGCCAGCAGTACACGTCCAGGGGGTAATGAAAAACTGTTTTTT. Translation: CASSTRPGGNEKLFF.

In this sample, this clonotype turned up many times. V and J are TRBV20-1 and TRBJ2-1; 8 nucleotides agree with TRBD2. This CDR3 spans 13 amino acids. Trimming cost V 4 bases and J 7 bases; bases outside gene matches: 6. Germline V gene sequence: CDR1 DFQATT, CDR2 SNEGSKA (reference sequence). The CDR3 sequence is CSATLAGLNEQFF. The CDR3 nucleotides read TGCAGTGCTACGCTAGCGGGCTTGAATGAGCAGTTCTTC.

The table lists this clonotype with many counts. The chain joins TRBV6-5 to TRBJ2-1; 7 bases are a match to TRBD1. The CDR3 is 13 residues long. Germline CDR1 MNHEY, CDR2 SVGAGI. With 8 bases clipped from V and 0 bases from J, the junction kept 1 base outside the gene matches. DNA of the CDR3: TGTGCCAGCCGGGACAGCTCCTACAATGAGCAGTTCTTC. It codes for CASRDSSYNEQFF.

This chain joins TRBV5-1 and TRBJ2-2; D may correspond to TRBD1 or TRBD2 (5 bases each). Germline assignment: CDR1 SGHRS and CDR2 YFSETQ. Trimming cost V 4 bases and J 4 bases, with 17 bases left between them. This CDR3 has 16 residues. The CDR3 reads CASSPTSGPLTGELFF. CDR3 coding DNA: TGCGCCAGCAGCCCCACTTCGGGGCCCCTCACCGGGGAGCTGTTTTTT.

This clonotype was counted many times. V is TRBV30 and J is TRBJ2-7; 9 nucleotides match TRBD1. V gave up 5 bases and J gave up 3 bases; unmatched junction bases: 8. There are 14 residues in the CDR3. CDR1 and CDR2 from the germline V gene are GTSNPN and SVGIG (reference sequence). The CDR3 loop reads CAWGEQGAIYEQYF. In nucleotides, the CDR3 is TGTGCCTGGGGGGAACAGGGGGCAATCTACGAGCAGTACTTC.

Ten or more counts support this clonotype. The chain recombines TRBV7-8 with TRBJ2-5; the D gene is possibly TRBD2 (6 bases). The CDR3 length is 14 residues. Germline V CDR1 and CDR2: SGHVS, FQNEAQ. V lost 3 bases to trimming and J lost 0 bases, with 8 bases between them. CDR3 coding DNA: TGTGCCAGCAGCTTTCGCGGGAACCAAGAGACCCAGTACTTC. This codes for CASSFRGNQETQYF.

This clonotype was seen at least ten times. This chain links TRBV5-1 with TRBJ2-1, with a tentative D call TRBD2 (6 bases). Trimming removed 4 bases from V and 15 bases from J, with 14 bases in between. This CDR3 region has 11 residues. Per germline, CDR1 SGHRS and CDR2 YFSETQ. The DNA for the CDR3 is TGCGCCAGCAGCCCCGGGAGATGCGGGTTCTTC. Translated: CASSPGRCGFF.

The table lists this clonotype with many counts. V and J are TRBV24-1 and TRBJ2-5; 9 positions match TRBD2. V was clipped by 4 bases and J by 5 bases; unmatched bases: 4. The CDR3 is 14 amino acids. The germline gives CDR1 KGHDR, CDR2 SFDVKD. The CDR3 is CATSDPSGVETQYF. The CDR3 nucleotides are TGTGCCACCAGTGACCCTAGCGGGGTGGAGACCCAGTACTTC.